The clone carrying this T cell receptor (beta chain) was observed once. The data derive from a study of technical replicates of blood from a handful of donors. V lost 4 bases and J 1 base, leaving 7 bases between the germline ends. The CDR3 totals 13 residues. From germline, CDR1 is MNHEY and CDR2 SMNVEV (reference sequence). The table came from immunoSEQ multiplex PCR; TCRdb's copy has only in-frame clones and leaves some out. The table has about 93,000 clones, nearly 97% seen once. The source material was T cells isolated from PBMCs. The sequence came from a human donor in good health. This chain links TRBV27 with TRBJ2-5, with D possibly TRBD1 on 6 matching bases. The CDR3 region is CASSWGPQETQYF. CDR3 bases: TGTGCCAGCAGTTGGGGGCCCCAAGAGACCCAGTACTTC.